Described below is a single TCR beta chain sequence and its context. This entry belongs to a study of blood T cell repertoires in COVID-19. Overall study: Nucleic acid was either cDNA or gDNA, and it came from T cells, B-cell-depleted T cells, or PBMCs.

Original data processing: Estimates of nucleated cell counts were drawn from the amplification of reference gene primers. Libraries were prepared by immunoSEQ multiplex PCR; TCRdb keeps only in-frame clonotypes and omits some of them. V and J calls and clone size follow that table, whereas D and trimming were derived from the DNA. The sample includes about 210,000 clones, about 91% of them seen just once. The CDR3 contains 14 residues. After removal of 3 bases from V and 4 bases from J, the junction contained 3 bases not matched to a gene. CDR1 and CDR2 (germline): MGHRA, YSYEKL. The chain uses TRBV4-1 and TRBJ1-5, with 7 nucleotides matching TRBD1. The specimen was peripheral blood. The sequence derives from a woman aged 40 to 55 with acute or convalescent COVID-19. CDR3 sequence (DNA): TGCGCCAGCAGCCAGGCGGACAGGAATCAGCCCCAGCATTTT. This codes for CASSQADRNQPQHF.